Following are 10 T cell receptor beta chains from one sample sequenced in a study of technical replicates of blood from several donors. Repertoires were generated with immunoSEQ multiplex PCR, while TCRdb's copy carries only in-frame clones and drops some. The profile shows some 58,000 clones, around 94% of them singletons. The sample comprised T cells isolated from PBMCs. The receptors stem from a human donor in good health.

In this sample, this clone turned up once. CDR3 nucleotide sequence: TGCGCCAGCAGCTCGGGACTAGTATCGGACGAGCAGTACTTC. Its protein is CASSSGLVSDEQYF. The chain employs TRBV10-1 and TRBJ2-7; the match to TRBD2 covers 8 bases. CDR1 and CDR2 from the germline V gene are WNHNN and SYGVQD (reference sequence). This CDR3 is built from 14 residues. V gave up 6 bases and J gave up 5 bases; unmatched junction bases: 9.

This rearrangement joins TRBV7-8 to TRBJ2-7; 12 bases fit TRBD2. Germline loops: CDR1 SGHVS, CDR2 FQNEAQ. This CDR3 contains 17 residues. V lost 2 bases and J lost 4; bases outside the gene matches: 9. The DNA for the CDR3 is TGTGCCAGCAGCTTACCAGAGACTAGCGGGAGAACTTACGAGCAGTACTTC. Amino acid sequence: CASSLPETSGRTYEQYF. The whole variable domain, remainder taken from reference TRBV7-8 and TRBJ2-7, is GAGVSQSPRYKVAKRGQDVALRCDPISGHVSLFWYQQALGQGPEFLTYFQNEAQLDKSGLPSDRFFAERPEGSVSTLKIQRTQQEDSAVYLCASSLPETSGRTYEQYFGPGTRLTVT.

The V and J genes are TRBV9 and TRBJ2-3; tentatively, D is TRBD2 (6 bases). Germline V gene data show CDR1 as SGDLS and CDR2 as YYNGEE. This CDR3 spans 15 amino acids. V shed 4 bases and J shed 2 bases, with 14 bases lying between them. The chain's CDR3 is CASSTSGTFTDTQYF. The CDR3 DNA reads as TGTGCCAGCAGCACATCCGGGACTTTCACAGATACGCAGTATTTT.

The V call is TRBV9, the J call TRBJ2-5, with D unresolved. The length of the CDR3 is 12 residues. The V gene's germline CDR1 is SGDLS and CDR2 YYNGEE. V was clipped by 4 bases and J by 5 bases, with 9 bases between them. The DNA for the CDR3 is TGTGCCAGCAGCCCAAGCCGGGAGACCCAGTACTTC. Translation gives CASSPSRETQYF.

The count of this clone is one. The CDR3 spells CASSPNRGQGYNEQFF. In DNA form, the CDR3 reads TGCGCCAGCAGCCCCAATCGAGGACAGGGCTACAATGAGCAGTTCTTC. The V call is TRBV5-1, the J call TRBJ2-1, with 8 nucleotides matching TRBD1. CDR1 is SGHRS and CDR2 is YFSETQ in the germline V gene. This CDR3 is built from 16 residues. Trimming took 4 bases from V and 3 from J; bases not matched to a gene: 9.

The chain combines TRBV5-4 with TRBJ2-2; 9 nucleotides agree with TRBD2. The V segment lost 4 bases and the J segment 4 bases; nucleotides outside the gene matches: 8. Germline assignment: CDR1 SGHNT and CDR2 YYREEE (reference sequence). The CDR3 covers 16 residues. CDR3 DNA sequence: TGTGCCAGCAGCATTGGCGGGCGGGGGGGCACCGGGGAGCTGTTTTTT. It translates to CASSIGGRGGTGELFF.

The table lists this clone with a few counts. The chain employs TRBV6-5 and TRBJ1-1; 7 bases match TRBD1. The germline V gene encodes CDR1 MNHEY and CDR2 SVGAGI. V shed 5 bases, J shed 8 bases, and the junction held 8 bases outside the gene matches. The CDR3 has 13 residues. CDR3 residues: CASSVQQGWEAFF. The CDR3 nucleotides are TGTGCCAGCAGTGTTCAACAGGGGTGGGAAGCTTTCTTT.

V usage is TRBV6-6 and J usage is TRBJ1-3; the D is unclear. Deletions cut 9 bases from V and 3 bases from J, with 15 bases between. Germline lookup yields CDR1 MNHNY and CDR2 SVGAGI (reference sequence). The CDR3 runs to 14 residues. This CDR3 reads CASAILPNGNTIYF. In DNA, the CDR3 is TGTGCCAGTGCGATACTTCCTAATGGAAACACCATATATTTT.

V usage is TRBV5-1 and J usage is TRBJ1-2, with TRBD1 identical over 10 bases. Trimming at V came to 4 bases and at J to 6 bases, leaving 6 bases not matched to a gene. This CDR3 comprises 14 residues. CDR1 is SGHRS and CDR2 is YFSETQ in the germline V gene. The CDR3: CASSPGQGVDGYTF. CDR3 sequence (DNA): TGCGCCAGCAGCCCAGGACAGGGGGTAGATGGCTACACCTTC. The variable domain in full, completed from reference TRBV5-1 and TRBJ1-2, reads KAGVTQTPRYLIKTRGQQVTLSCSPISGHRSVSWYQQTPGQGLQFLFEYFSETQRNKGNFPGRFSGRQFSNSRSEMNVSTLELGDSALYLCASSPGQGVDGYTFGSGTRLTVV.

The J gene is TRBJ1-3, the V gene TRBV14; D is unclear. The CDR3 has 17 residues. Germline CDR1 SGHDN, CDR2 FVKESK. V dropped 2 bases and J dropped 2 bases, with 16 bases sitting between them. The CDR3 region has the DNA TGTGCCAGCAGCCAATCGCGACGCGGGTGGGCTGGAAACACCATATATTTT. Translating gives CASSQSRRGWAGNTIYF.